This section outlines one TCR beta chain sequence together with its context. Other DNA sequences of this sample code for an identical CDR3. Produced via immunoSEQ multiplex PCR; TCRdb's table is partial and in-frame only. The sample includes 2 million to 2.5 million clones, approximately 94% of them seen just once. The germline V gene has CDR1 ENHRY and CDR2 SYGVKD. The CDR3 totals 11 residues. The V and J ends lost 6 bases and 5 bases respectively, with 5 bases between them. This record comes from a study of shared clonotypes between healthy human individuals. The receptor comes from a young man in good health. Sequencing input: naive CD4+ T cells sorted from blood. Subset denoted: CD45RA+ positively selected. The chain combines TRBV10-3 with TRBJ2-1; D gene uncertain. The CDR3 DNA reads as TGTGCCATCAGCGGAAACAATGAGCAGTTCTTC. Protein sequence: CAISGNNEQFF.